The 3 T cell receptor beta chains presented below share a single source sample, sequenced in a study of T cell repertoires in breast cancer. During the second nested PCR, blocking oligonucleotides suppressed genes that were not paired. Each CDR3 protein gets one entry after TCRdb re-called the emulsion pairing reads with MiXCR. Here the sample spans about 120 distinct CDR3 sequences, approximately 30% being singletons. Paired alpha-beta TCRs of CD8+ T cells were analyzed by expanded emulsion RT-PCR. Sequenced input: CD8+ T cells. Receptor source: a pool of human donors with breast cancer or a healthy control (not recorded which).

The chain carries TRBV5-4 and TRBJ2-7; 9 nucleotides align to TRBD1. The V and J ends lost 4 bases and 3 bases, in that order; junction bases with no gene match: 8. The CDR3 spans 15 residues. The V gene's germline CDR1 is SGHNT and CDR2 YYREEE (reference sequence). The CDR3 DNA reads TGTGCCAGCAGCCAAGGGACAGGGACTATCTACGAGCAGTACTTC. Translated: CASSQGTGTIYEQYF.

This clonotype was counted many times. The chain carries TRBV6-1 and TRBJ2-5; possible D gene TRBD2, 6 bases. Trimming took 6 bases from V and 3 from J, leaving 14 bases between them. Germline loops: CDR1 MNHNS, CDR2 SASEGT. The CDR3 is 14 residues long. This chain's CDR3 is CASRPLATKETQYF. CDR3 DNA: TGTGCCAGCAGGCCTCTAGCGACCAAAGAGACCCAGTACTTC.

The chain links TRBV7-2 to TRBJ1-2, with 7 bases aligning to TRBD1. The V gene end was trimmed by 4 bases and the J gene end by 4 bases; junction bases not matched to a gene: 3. The CDR3 length is 13 residues. Germline V gene data show CDR1 as SGHTA and CDR2 as FQGNSA. For the CDR3, the DNA is TGTGCCAGCAGCTCGCGGACAGGCTATGGCTACACCTTC. Amino acid sequence: CASSSRTGYGYTF.